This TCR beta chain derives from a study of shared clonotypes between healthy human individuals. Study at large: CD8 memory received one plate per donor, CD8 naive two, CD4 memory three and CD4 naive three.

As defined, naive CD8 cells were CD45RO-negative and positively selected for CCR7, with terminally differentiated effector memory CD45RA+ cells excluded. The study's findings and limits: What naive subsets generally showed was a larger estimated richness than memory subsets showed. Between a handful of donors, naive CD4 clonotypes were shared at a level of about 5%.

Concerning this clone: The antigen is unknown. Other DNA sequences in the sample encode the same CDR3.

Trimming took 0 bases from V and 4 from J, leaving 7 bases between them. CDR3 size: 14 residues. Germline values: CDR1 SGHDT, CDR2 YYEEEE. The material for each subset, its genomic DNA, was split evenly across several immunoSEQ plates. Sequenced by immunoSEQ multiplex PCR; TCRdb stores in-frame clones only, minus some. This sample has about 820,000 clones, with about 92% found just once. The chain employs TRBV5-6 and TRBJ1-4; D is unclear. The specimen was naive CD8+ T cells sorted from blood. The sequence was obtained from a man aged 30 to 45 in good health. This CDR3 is CASSLAGDNEKLFF. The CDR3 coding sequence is TGTGCCAGCAGCTTGGCTGGGGATAATGAAAAACTGTTTTTT.